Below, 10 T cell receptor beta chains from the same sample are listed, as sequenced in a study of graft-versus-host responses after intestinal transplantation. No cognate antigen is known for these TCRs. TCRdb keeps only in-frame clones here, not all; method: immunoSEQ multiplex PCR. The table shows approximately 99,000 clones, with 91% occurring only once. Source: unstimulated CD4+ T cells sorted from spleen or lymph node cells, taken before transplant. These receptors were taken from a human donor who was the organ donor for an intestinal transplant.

The CDR3 sequence is CASSFGGMDTEAFF. Written as DNA, the CDR3 is TGTGCCAGCAGCTTTGGGGGGATGGACACTGAAGCTTTCTTT. The gene calls are TRBV7-3 and TRBJ1-1; tentatively, D is TRBD1 (5 bases). Trimming took 3 bases from V and 3 from J, leaving 11 bases between them. There are 14 residues in the CDR3. CDR1 is SGHTA, CDR2 FQGTGA, per germline. The full variable domain, its missing parts supplied by reference TRBV7-3 and TRBJ1-1, is GAGVSQTPSNKVTEKGKYVELRCDPISGHTALYWYRQSLGQGPEFLIYFQGTGAADDSGLPNDRFFAVRPEGSVSTLKIQRTERGDSAVYLCASSFGGMDTEAFFGQGTRLTVV.

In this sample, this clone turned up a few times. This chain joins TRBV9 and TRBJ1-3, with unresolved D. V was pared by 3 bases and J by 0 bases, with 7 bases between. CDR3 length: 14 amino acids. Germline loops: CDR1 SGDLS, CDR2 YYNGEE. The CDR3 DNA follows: TGTGCCAGCAGCGCGTTGAGCTCTGGAAACACCATATATTTT. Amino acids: CASSALSSGNTIYF. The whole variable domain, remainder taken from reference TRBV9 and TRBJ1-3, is DSGVTQTPKHLITATGQRVTLRCSPRSGDLSVYWYQQSLDQGLQFLIQYYNGEERAKGNILERFSAQQFPDLHSELNLSSLELGDSALYFCASSALSSGNTIYFGEGSWLTVV.

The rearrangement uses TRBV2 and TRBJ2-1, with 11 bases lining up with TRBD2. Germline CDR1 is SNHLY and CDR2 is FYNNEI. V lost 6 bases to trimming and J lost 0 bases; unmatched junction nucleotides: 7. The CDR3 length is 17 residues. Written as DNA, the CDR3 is TGTGCCAGCAGCCGACTAGCGGGGCCCGGCTCCTACAATGAGCAGTTCTTC. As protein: CASSRLAGPGSYNEQFF.

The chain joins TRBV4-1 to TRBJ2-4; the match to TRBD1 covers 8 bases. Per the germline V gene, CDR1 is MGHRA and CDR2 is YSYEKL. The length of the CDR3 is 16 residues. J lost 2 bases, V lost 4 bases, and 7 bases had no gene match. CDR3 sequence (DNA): TGCGCCAGCAGCCGAGACAGGGGTGGGTCCAAAAACATTCAGTACTTC. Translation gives CASSRDRGGSKNIQYF.

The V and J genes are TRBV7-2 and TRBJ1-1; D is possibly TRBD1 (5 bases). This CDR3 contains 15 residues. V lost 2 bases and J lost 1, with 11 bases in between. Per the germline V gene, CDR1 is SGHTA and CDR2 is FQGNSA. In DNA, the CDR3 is TGTGCCAGCAGCTTACCGGGGAGGGGGAACACTGAAGCTTTCTTT. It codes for CASSLPGRGNTEAFF.

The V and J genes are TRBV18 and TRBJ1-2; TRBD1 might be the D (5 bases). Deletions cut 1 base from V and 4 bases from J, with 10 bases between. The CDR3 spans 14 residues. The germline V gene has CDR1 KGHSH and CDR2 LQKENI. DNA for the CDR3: TGTGCCAGCTCACCACTGACAGAACCCTATGGCTACACCTTC. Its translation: CASSPLTEPYGYTF.

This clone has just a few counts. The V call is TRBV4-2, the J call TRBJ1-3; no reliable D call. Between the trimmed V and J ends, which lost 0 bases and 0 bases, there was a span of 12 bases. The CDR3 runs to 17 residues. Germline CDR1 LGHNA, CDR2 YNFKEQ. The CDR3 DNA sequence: TGTGCCAGCAGCCAAGAGGCACCCCGAGGCTCTGGAAACACCATATATTTT. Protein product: CASSQEAPRGSGNTIYF.

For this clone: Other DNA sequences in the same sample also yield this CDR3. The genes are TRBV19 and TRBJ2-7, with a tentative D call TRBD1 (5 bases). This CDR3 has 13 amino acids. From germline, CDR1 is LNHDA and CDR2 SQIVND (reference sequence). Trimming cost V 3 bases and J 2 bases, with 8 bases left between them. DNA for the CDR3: TGTGCCAGTAGTATGGCAGGGCCCTACGAGCAGTACTTC. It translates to CASSMAGPYEQYF. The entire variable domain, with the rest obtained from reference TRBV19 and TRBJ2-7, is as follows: DGGITQSPKYLFRKEGQNVTLSCEQNLNHDAMYWYRQDPGQGLRLIYYSQIVNDFQKGDIAEGYSVSREKKESFPLTVTSAQKNPTAFYLCASSMAGPYEQYFGPGTRLTVT.

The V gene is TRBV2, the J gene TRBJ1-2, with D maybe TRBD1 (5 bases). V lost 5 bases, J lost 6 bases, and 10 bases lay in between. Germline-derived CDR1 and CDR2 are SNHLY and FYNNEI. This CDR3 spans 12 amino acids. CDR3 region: CASSPGLNGYTF. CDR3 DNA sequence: TGTGCCAGCAGTCCGGGACTAAATGGCTACACCTTC.

CDR3 residues: CASSPPDRGMGYTF. CDR3 in DNA: TGTGCCAGCTCACCACCGGACAGGGGTATGGGCTACACCTTC. This chain uses TRBV18 with TRBJ1-2; 9 positions match TRBD1. Germline V gene data show CDR1 as KGHSH and CDR2 as LQKENI. The V gene end was trimmed by 0 bases and the J gene end by 8 bases; junction bases not matched to a gene: 4. CDR3 length equals 14 residues.